This T cell receptor beta chain came from a study of blood T cell repertoires in COVID-19. CDR3 size: 12 residues. With 3 bases removed from V and 8 bases from J, the gap between germline ends came to 10 bases. CDR1 is SGHAT and CDR2 is FQDESV in the germline V gene (reference sequence). Clones were sequenced by immunoSEQ multiplex PCR, and TCRdb holds only the in-frame ones, with some missing. The table shows fewer than 85,000 clones, with about three quarters occurring only once. The TCR sequence derives from a woman in her 70s with acute or convalescent COVID-19. The gene calls are TRBV11-1 and TRBJ1-1; TRBD1 is a possible D gene (5 bases). Sequencing was performed on peripheral blood. DNA for the CDR3: TGTGCCAGCAGCTTGGGGACTGAGGAAGCTTTCTTT. This codes for CASSLGTEEAFF.